The 26 T cell receptor beta chains below come from one sample, sequenced in a study of T cell repertoires in cytomegalovirus infection. Their antigen targets remain unknown. In TCRdb, the reads were re-called with MiXCR into one record per CDR3 protein. The sample includes some 110,000 distinct CDR3 sequences, more than 25% of them seen just once. The sample consisted of CD8+ T cells from cultured PBMCs, taken from culture after CMV antigen stimulation. The receptors originated from a human donor in good health (CMV status not recorded). Some clones in this sample may be carry-over from other donors' samples.

The chain carries TRBV14 and TRBJ1-1; D gene unclear. V lost 1 base and J lost 1, with 13 bases in between. The germline V gene encodes CDR1 SGHDN and CDR2 FVKESK. The CDR3 runs to 16 residues. The CDR3 nucleotides are TGTGCCAGCAGCCAAGGATTCTTGTGGGAGAACACTGAAGCTTTCTTT. Translating gives CASSQGFLWENTEAFF.

The chain uses TRBV5-4 and TRBJ2-7; maybe TRBD1 (6 bases). V was cut by 4 bases and J by 0 bases, with 8 bases left in between. Germline V gives CDR1 SGHNT, CDR2 YYREEE (reference sequence). There are 13 residues in the CDR3. The CDR3 spells CASSQGSSYEQYF. CDR3 nucleotides: TGTGCCAGCAGCCAGGGGAGCTCCTACGAGCAGTACTTC.

This clonotype was seen a few times. The V call is TRBV6-2 or TRBV6-3, the J call TRBJ2-1, with a possible D match to TRBD2 (5 bases). The germline V gene encodes CDR1 MNHEY and CDR2 SVGEGT. The CDR3 is 11 amino acids. V lost 7 bases and J lost 12, with 13 bases in between. The DNA of the CDR3 is TGTGCCAGCACCCTTTCGGGGTTGCAGTTCTTC. Translation gives CASTLSGLQFF.

Many counts were recorded for this clonotype. This chain joins TRBV4-1 and TRBJ2-2, with TRBD1 matching 7 bases. J lost 5 bases, V lost 5 bases, and 2 bases had no gene match. Germline CDR1 is MGHRA and CDR2 is YSYEKL. The CDR3 spans 13 residues. CDR3 coding DNA: TGCGCCAGCAGCAGACAGGGTACCGGGGAGCTGTTTTTT. Its translation: CASSRQGTGELFF.

The chain uses TRBV15 and TRBJ2-7; 7 bases are shared with TRBD2. The CDR3 covers 18 residues. The V segment lost 0 bases and the J segment 6 bases; nucleotides outside the gene matches: 17. Germline CDR1 reads LNHNV; CDR2 reads YYDKDF (reference sequence). The CDR3 spells CATSRDFFAGERSGEQYF. Here the CDR3 DNA reads TGTGCCACCAGCAGAGATTTTTTTGCGGGGGAGAGATCCGGCGAGCAGTACTTC.

This clonotype was seen ten or more times. This chain joins TRBV7-2 and TRBJ1-6; D is unresolved. The CDR3 has 14 amino acids. CDR1 and CDR2 from the germline V gene are SGHTA and FQGNSA. V gave up 1 base and J gave up 5 bases, with 6 bases separating them. This CDR3 is CASSLVEDNSPLHF. In nucleotides, the CDR3 is TGTGCCAGCAGCTTAGTGGAAGATAATTCACCCCTCCACTTT. Based on the CDR3 plus reference TRBV7-2 and TRBJ1-6, the full variable domain is GAGVSQSPSNKVTEKGKDVELRCDPISGHTALYWYRQSLGQGLEFLIYFQGNSAPDKSGLPSDRFSAERTGGSVSTLTIQRTQQEDSAVYLCASSLVEDNSPLHFGNGTRLTVT.

J is TRBJ2-3 and V is TRBV5-4; D may be TRBD1 or TRBD2 (6 bases each). The V gene's germline CDR1 is SGHNT and CDR2 YYREEE (reference sequence). Deletions cut 4 bases from V and 1 base from J, with 19 bases between. CDR3 length: 17 amino acids. The CDR3 nucleotides read TGTGCCAGCAGCGGAGAGGAGGGGGGAGTAGGCACAGATACGCAGTATTTT. It encodes CASSGEEGGVGTDTQYF.

This clonotype was detected a few times. The chain joins TRBV7-9 to TRBJ2-6; D might be TRBD1 (6 bases). Trimming cost V 0 bases and J 4 bases, with 10 bases left between them. CDR1 is SEHNR, CDR2 FQNEAQ, per germline (reference sequence). The CDR3 is 16 residues long. CDR3 sequence (DNA): TGTGCCAGCAGCTTAGCCACAGGGACAGGGGCCAACGTCCTGACTTTC. Residues: CASSLATGTGANVLTF. The whole variable domain, remainder taken from reference TRBV7-9 and TRBJ2-6, is DTGVSQNPRHKITKRGQNVTFRCDPISEHNRLYWYRQTLGQGPEFLTYFQNEAQLEKSRLLSDRFSAERPKGSFSTLEIQRTEQGDSAMYLCASSLATGTGANVLTFGAGSRLTVL.

This clonotype was seen many times. The gene calls are TRBV7-2 and TRBJ2-1; 8 bases agree with TRBD2. Trimming cost V 2 bases and J 6 bases; bases outside gene matches: 3. Germline-derived CDR1 and CDR2 are SGHTA and FQGNSA. The CDR3 totals 14 residues. The CDR3 bases are TGTGCCAGCAGCTTAAACCGGGGGGGCAATGAGCAGTTCTTC. The encoded protein is CASSLNRGGNEQFF.

This sequence joins TRBV6-5 and TRBJ1-1; D not resolved. This CDR3 region has 15 residues. From germline, CDR1 is MNHEY and CDR2 SVGAGI. Trimming took off 2 bases at V and 0 bases at J, with 10 bases between the two ends. CDR3 amino acids: CASSYTKSMNTEAFF. The DNA for the CDR3 is TGTGCCAGCAGTTACACCAAATCAATGAACACTGAAGCTTTCTTT.

This clonotype was seen a handful of times. V usage is TRBV12-3 or TRBV12-4 and J usage is TRBJ1-2, with D possibly matching TRBD1 (5 bases). V was shortened by 1 base and J by 7 bases, with 10 bases between the two germline ends. The CDR3 length is 13 residues. The CDR3 is CASSLDPGLGYTF. The CDR3 nucleotides read TGTGCCAGCAGTTTAGATCCAGGGCTTGGCTACACCTTC.

This chain uses TRBV6-6 with TRBJ2-6; TRBD1 aligns across 7 bases. The CDR3 runs to 17 residues. In germline, CDR1 is MNHNY, CDR2 SVGAGI (reference sequence). J lost 2 bases, V lost 6 bases, and 10 bases had no gene match. The DNA of the CDR3 is TGTGCCAGCAGCCCTAAAACAGGGGTACCTGGGGCCAACGTCCTGACTTTC. This translates into CASSPKTGVPGANVLTF.

This clonotype was seen many times. This CDR3 is CASTVLAFETGTPKHRGYTF. The CDR3 DNA reads TGTGCCAGCACAGTTCTAGCCTTCGAAACCGGAACCCCAAAACATCGTGGCTACACCTTC. This sequence joins TRBV6-1 and TRBJ1-2; D is unclear. This CDR3 spans 20 amino acids. Trimming pared 7 bases from V and 7 bases from J, leaving 37 bases between. Germline loops: CDR1 MNHNS, CDR2 SASEGT.

In DNA form, the CDR3 reads TGCGCCAGCAGCCAAGAATCAGGGGGTTTTACTAACTATGGCTACACCTTC. It translates to CASSQESGGFTNYGYTF. The gene calls are TRBV4-1 and TRBJ1-2, with 7 bases fitting TRBD1. There are 17 residues in the CDR3. V shed 0 bases and J 0 bases; nucleotides not matched to a gene: 7. CDR1 and CDR2 from the germline V gene are MGHRA and YSYEKL.

This clonotype has more than one count but fewer than ten. The rearrangement joins TRBV18 to TRBJ2-3; D is unresolved. Trimming took 10 bases from V and 0 from J, leaving 11 bases between them. Per germline, CDR1 KGHSH and CDR2 LQKENI. This CDR3 is 13 amino acids long. The DNA of the CDR3 is TGTGCCACCAAGGCACCCAGCACAGATACGCAGTATTTT. Its protein is CATKAPSTDTQYF.

This clonotype was picked up a small number of times. The chain carries TRBV7-9 and TRBJ1-4, with 8 bases lining up with TRBD1. The junction had 1 base not matched to a gene; V was cut back by 4 bases and J by 3 bases. Germline V gene data show CDR1 as SEHNR and CDR2 as FQNEAQ (reference sequence). The CDR3 totals 14 residues. This CDR3 is CASSSTGANEKLFF. CDR3 DNA: TGTGCCAGCAGCTCGACAGGGGCTAATGAAAAACTGTTTTTT.

This rearrangement joins TRBV5-6 to TRBJ2-1; 8 bases fit TRBD2. Germline V gives CDR1 SGHDT, CDR2 YYEEEE. The CDR3 spans 15 residues. J lost 5 bases, V lost 0 bases, and 4 bases had no gene match. CDR3 residues: CASSLGAGANNEQFF. Here the CDR3 DNA reads TGTGCCAGCAGCTTGGGAGCGGGGGCCAACAATGAGCAGTTCTTC.

This chain uses TRBV6-1 with TRBJ2-7, with no clear D. There are 11 residues in the CDR3. Trimming took 11 bases from V and 5 from J, leaving 13 bases between them. CDR1 and CDR2 from the germline V gene are MNHNS and SASEGT. The CDR3 region has the DNA TGTGCCGCAGGTCCTAAAGACGAGCAGTACTTC. Its translation is CAAGPKDEQYF.

This clonotype was counted a few times. The chain uses TRBV27 and TRBJ1-2, with a possible D match to TRBD1 (6 bases). Germline values: CDR1 MNHEY, CDR2 SMNVEV (reference sequence). This CDR3 has 13 residues. V dropped 6 bases and J dropped 11 bases, with 19 bases sitting between them. CDR3 sequence reads: CASSLSSGQWYTF. The CDR3 coding sequence is TGTGCCAGCAGCCTGAGTAGCGGACAGTGGTACACCTTC.

This clonotype has at least ten counts. This chain links TRBV7-2 with TRBJ2-5; D ambiguous. Trimming left V 0 bases short and J 4 bases short, with 9 bases between. This CDR3 spans 14 amino acids. In germline, CDR1 is SGHTA, CDR2 FQGNSA. CDR3 residues: CASSLAVRVETQYF. For the CDR3, the DNA is TGTGCCAGCAGCTTAGCGGTCAGAGTAGAGACCCAGTACTTC. The complete variable domain, with remaining parts taken from reference TRBV7-2 and TRBJ2-5, reads GAGVSQSPSNKVTEKGKDVELRCDPISGHTALYWYRQSLGQGLEFLIYFQGNSAPDKSGLPSDRFSAERTGGSVSTLTIQRTQQEDSAVYLCASSLAVRVETQYFGPGTRLLVL.

This clonotype was found a few times. The CDR3: CASAWTDLYEQYF. The CDR3 region has the DNA TGTGCCAGCGCCTGGACAGATCTCTACGAGCAGTACTTC. The V call is TRBV27, the J call TRBJ2-7; D is perhaps TRBD1 (6 bases). The ends were cut back, 8 bases at V and 3 bases at J, with 14 bases in the middle. CDR3 length: 13 amino acids. Germline V gene data show CDR1 as MNHEY and CDR2 as SMNVEV (reference sequence).

There are many counts of this clonotype. The chain is built from TRBV7-6 and TRBJ2-2; 14 bases are a match to TRBD2. The V gene's germline CDR1 is SGHVS and CDR2 FNYEAQ. Losses at the gene ends were 6 bases for V and 0 bases for J; bases not matched to a gene: 12. This CDR3 comprises 20 residues. The CDR3, as DNA: TGTGCCAGCAGAGGGCCCCCGGGACTAGCGGGGGTCGCGAACACCGGGGAGCTGTTTTTT. Translating it yields CASRGPPGLAGVANTGELFF.

The V gene is TRBV6-6, the J gene TRBJ1-6; D is undetermined. The CDR3 loop spans 16 amino acids. Looked up from germline, CDR1 is MNHNY and CDR2 is SVGAGI (reference sequence). Deletions cut 0 bases from V and 5 bases from J, with 11 bases between. CDR3 sequence: CASSYSEGRNNSPLHF. The DNA for the CDR3 is TGTGCCAGCAGTTACTCAGAAGGGCGGAATAATTCACCCCTCCACTTT.

This clonotype was seen more than once but under ten times. This chain joins TRBV6-2 or TRBV6-3 and TRBJ2-1; D is undetermined. Trimming pared 8 bases from V and 4 bases from J, leaving 6 bases between. CDR1 is MNHEY and CDR2 is SVGEGT in the germline V gene. The CDR3 contains 11 residues. CDR3 coding DNA: TGTGCCAGCGGCTGGTACAATGAGCAGTTCTTC. It specifies CASGWYNEQFF.

The chain recombines TRBV6-6 with TRBJ2-6; D unclear. V lost 10 bases and J 0 bases, leaving 10 bases between the germline ends. Germline assignment: CDR1 MNHNY and CDR2 SVGAGI (reference sequence). The CDR3 consists of 14 residues. In DNA, the CDR3 is TGTGCCACCAAACTACCCTCTGGGGCCAACGTCCTGACTTTC. Translation: CATKLPSGANVLTF.

The chain is built from TRBV5-6 and TRBJ2-7; TRBD1 is a possible D gene (6 bases). With 4 bases removed from V and 4 bases from J, the gap between germline ends came to 18 bases. Germline CDR1 and CDR2: SGHDT and YYEEEE. The CDR3 spans 15 residues. CDR3 sequence (DNA): TGTGCCAGCAGCCACTCGATGGCAGGGACATACGAGCAGTACTTC. Translation gives CASSHSMAGTYEQYF.